Detailed here is one TCR beta chain. Original methodology: The assay estimated nucleated cells by amplifying reference gene primers. Libraries were prepared by immunoSEQ multiplex PCR; TCRdb keeps only in-frame clonotypes and omits some of them. V and J calls and clone size come straight from that table; D and trimming were deduced from the DNA. The sample records about 74,000 clones, 90% being singletons. This CDR3 has 14 amino acids. Trimming pared 2 bases from V and 3 bases from J, leaving 10 bases between. CDR1 and CDR2 from the germline V gene are MNHEY and SVGAGI. The sample belongs to a study of blood T cell repertoires in COVID-19. Study in general: The samples span acute and convalescent COVID-19 from the United States, Italy and Spain.

The chain uses TRBV6-5 and TRBJ1-1; D not resolved. The sequenced sample consisted of peripheral blood. This TCR was recovered from a human donor in a cohort sampled during active COVID-19. As DNA, the CDR3 is TGTGCCAGCAGTTACCGGGAGGGAGACACTGAAGCTTTCTTT. Translation: CASSYREGDTEAFF.